The sequence of this T cell receptor (beta chain) was determined in a study of blood T cell repertoires in COVID-19. Study background: PBMCs, B-cell-depleted T cells, or T cells were the source of the cDNA or gDNA that made up the material.

The CDR3 is made up of 15 amino acids. CDR1 is SEHNR, CDR2 FQNEAQ, per germline (reference sequence). The V gene end was trimmed by 5 bases and the J gene end by 6 bases; junction bases not matched to a gene: 10. Method: immunoSEQ multiplex PCR; TCRdb's copy keeps in-frame clones and lacks some. The table records 200,000 to 250,000 clones, roughly 85% of them present only once. The sequenced sample consisted of peripheral blood. The rearrangement joins TRBV7-9 to TRBJ2-7; 10 bases agree with TRBD2. This clonotype was obtained from a man aged 25 to 45 who had recovered from COVID-19. The CDR3 loop is CASSPEGTSVSEQYF. CDR3 DNA: TGTGCCAGCAGCCCCGAGGGGACTAGCGTATCCGAGCAGTACTTC. The full variable domain, completed using reference TRBV7-9 and TRBJ2-7, is DTGVSQNPRHKITKRGQNVTFRCDPISEHNRLYWYRQTLGQGPEFLTYFQNEAQLEKSRLLSDRFSAERPKGSFSTLEIQRTEQGDSAMYLCASSPEGTSVSEQYFGPGTRLTVT.